The subject of this entry is one T cell receptor (beta chain). This sample was taken from a study of blood T cell repertoires in COVID-19. About the research overall: The samples span acute and convalescent COVID-19 from the United States, Italy and Spain.

Sequencing used immunoSEQ multiplex PCR; TCRdb keeps in-frame clones, though not all of them. The sample includes 180,000 or so clones, 81% of them seen just once. The CDR3 totals 14 residues. Trimming took 2 bases from V and 4 from J; bases not matched to a gene: 0. CDR1 is MDHEN and CDR2 is SYDVKM in the germline V gene. The sequence came from a woman in her thirties or forties with COVID-19, enrolled during active disease. Sequencing used peripheral blood. V usage is TRBV28 and J usage is TRBJ1-5; TRBD1 aligns across 9 bases. CDR3 sequence reads: CASSLGTGNQPQHF. Written as DNA, the CDR3 is TGTGCCAGCAGTTTAGGGACAGGGAATCAGCCCCAGCATTTT.